The 25 T cell receptor beta chains below come from one sample, sequenced in a study of cytomegalovirus exposure and HLA in healthy donors. It was with 60 Vbeta and 13 Jbeta primers that the PCR ran. Profiling relied on immunoSEQ multiplex PCR, and the TCRdb table lists in-frame clones only, not all of them. The sample gives approximately 220,000 clones, 80% to 85% of which show up once; approximately 0.71% is in the top ten. Sequences were obtained from PBMCs. These receptor sequences come from a boy between 2 and 15 years old in good health and CMV-seronegative.

The V call is TRBV7-8, the J call TRBJ2-1; 7 bases are a match to TRBD1. J lost 0 bases, V lost 6 bases, and 14 bases had no gene match. Per the germline V gene, CDR1 is SGHVS and CDR2 is FQNEAQ. This CDR3 is built from 18 residues. This CDR3 is CASRDGTVDIGSYNEQFF. DNA for the CDR3: TGTGCCAGCAGAGACGGGACAGTGGATATAGGCTCCTACAATGAGCAGTTCTTC.

This chain links TRBV11-2 with TRBJ2-7; D call uncertain. This CDR3 is built from 14 residues. Trimming removed 1 base at V and 1 base at J, with 8 bases between. Germline values: CDR1 SGHAT, CDR2 FQNNGV. The CDR3 DNA sequence: TGTGCCAGCAGCTTAGGGGCAGGTTCCTACGAGCAGTACTTC. As protein: CASSLGAGSYEQYF.

The chain combines TRBV10-2 with TRBJ2-1, with TRBD1 as a possible D gene (6 bases). The germline V gene has CDR1 WSHSY and CDR2 SAAADI. The length of the CDR3 is 15 residues. Trimming removed 5 bases from V and 0 bases from J, with 11 bases in between. CDR3 region: CASSWDTPSYNEQFF. The CDR3 coding sequence is TGCGCCAGCAGTTGGGACACCCCCTCCTACAATGAGCAGTTCTTC.

The chain has TRBV15 and TRBJ2-1; 11 bases match TRBD2. Germline-derived CDR1 and CDR2 are LNHNV and YYDKDF (reference sequence). Trimming removed 0 bases from V and 5 bases from J; junction bases left unmatched: 15. The CDR3 loop spans 20 amino acids. The CDR3 protein is CATSRDWGLAGGSVDNEQFF. DNA for the CDR3: TGTGCCACCAGCAGAGATTGGGGGCTAGCGGGAGGATCGGTGGACAATGAGCAGTTCTTC.

The genes are TRBV7-9 and TRBJ2-1; TRBD1 is a possible D gene (5 bases). V was pared by 4 bases and J by 4 bases, with 14 bases between. Per the germline V gene, CDR1 is SEHNR and CDR2 is FQNEAQ (reference sequence). This CDR3 has 15 amino acids. The CDR3 reads CASSWTADSYNEQFF. CDR3 in DNA: TGTGCCAGCAGCTGGACGGCCGACAGTTACAATGAGCAGTTCTTC. The whole variable domain, remainder taken from reference TRBV7-9 and TRBJ2-1, is DTGVSQNPRHKITKRGQNVTFRCDPISEHNRLYWYRQTLGQGPEFLTYFQNEAQLEKSRLLSDRFSAERPKGSFSTLEIQRTEQGDSAMYLCASSWTADSYNEQFFGPGTRLTVL.

The rearrangement links TRBV2 to TRBJ2-1; 10 bases are shared with TRBD2. CDR1 SNHLY and CDR2 FYNNEI come from the germline V gene. J was trimmed by 16 bases and V by 7 bases; bases with no gene match: 19. The CDR3 loop spans 15 amino acids. The CDR3 sequence is CASTPAVLAGPPCFF. For the CDR3, the DNA is TGTGCCAGCACCCCAGCGGTACTAGCGGGGCCTCCCTGTTTCTTC.

The chain links TRBV7-9 to TRBJ1-1, with D possibly being TRBD1 (6 bases). The V end was cut by 1 base, the J end by 4 bases, with 7 bases between. The CDR3 runs to 13 residues. Germline values: CDR1 SEHNR, CDR2 FQNEAQ (reference sequence). The CDR3 coding sequence is TGTGCCAGCAGCTTAGAAGGGGGCACTGAAGCTTTCTTT. It translates to CASSLEGGTEAFF.

This clone was seen once. This chain uses TRBV7-3 with TRBJ2-5; D unresolved. The CDR3 is 14 residues long. The germline CDR1 and CDR2 sequences are SGHTA and FQGTGA. V was cut by 2 bases and J by 2 bases, with 9 bases left in between. The DNA of the CDR3 is TGTGCCAGCAGCTTACTAGGTGGACAAGAGACCCAGTACTTC. Translated: CASSLLGGQETQYF.

The chain links TRBV30 to TRBJ2-7; TRBD2 aligns across 7 bases. The junction had 2 bases not matched to a gene; V was cut back by 3 bases and J by 3 bases. Germline-derived CDR1 and CDR2 are GTSNPN and SVGIG (reference sequence). CDR3 length: 12 amino acids. CDR3 region: CAWRAGNYEQYF. CDR3 coding DNA: TGTGCCTGGAGAGCGGGAAACTACGAGCAGTACTTC.

This clone was counted between two and nine times. The V and J genes are TRBV6-5 and TRBJ2-3; no clear D. CDR3 length: 12 residues. Germline CDR1 is MNHEY and CDR2 is SVGAGI. V was cut by 8 bases and J by 0 bases, with 6 bases left in between. The CDR3 is CASATSTDTQYF. As DNA, the CDR3 is TGTGCCAGCGCAACTAGCACAGATACGCAGTATTTT.

This chain links TRBV19 with TRBJ1-2, with no clear D. V lost 3 bases and J lost 2, with 13 bases in between. The CDR3 loop spans 15 amino acids. Germline CDR1 is LNHDA and CDR2 is SQIVND (reference sequence). The CDR3 DNA follows: TGTGCCAGTAGTATCACCCTTGACGGGAACTATGGCTACACCTTC. Translating gives CASSITLDGNYGYTF.

This clone was observed a single time. J is TRBJ1-6 and V is TRBV9; 9 bases align to TRBD1. CDR3 length: 15 amino acids. CDR1 is SGDLS, CDR2 YYNGEE, per germline. V gave up 3 bases and J gave up 10 bases; unmatched junction bases: 8. CDR3 protein: CASSDLGQGNSPLHF. In nucleotides, the CDR3 is TGTGCCAGCAGCGACCTGGGACAGGGCAACTCACCCCTCCACTTT. Full variable domain (rest looked up from reference TRBV9 and TRBJ1-6): DSGVTQTPKHLITATGQRVTLRCSPRSGDLSVYWYQQSLDQGLQFLIQYYNGEERAKGNILERFSAQQFPDLHSELNLSSLELGDSALYFCASSDLGQGNSPLHFGNGTRLTVT.

The V call is TRBV30, the J call TRBJ2-7; D is unresolved. The germline gives CDR1 GTSNPN, CDR2 SVGIG (reference sequence). CDR3 length equals 12 residues. The V end lost 2 bases, the J end lost 7 bases, and 12 bases lay between the germline ends. The DNA for the CDR3 is TGTGCCTGGAGTTTGAGGCCCCTGGAGCAGTACTTC. Amino acids: CAWSLRPLEQYF.

V and J are TRBV10-3 and TRBJ2-7, with a weak D call TRBD1 (5 bases). Germline lookup yields CDR1 ENHRY and CDR2 SYGVKD. The CDR3 has 17 amino acids. Trimming left V 3 bases short and J 2 bases short, with 20 bases between. The CDR3 DNA follows: TGTGCCATCAGTGACCCCGGGCCTCCGACAGATACCTACGAGCAGTACTTC. Amino acids: CAISDPGPPTDTYEQYF.

This clone came up a few times. This chain links TRBV5-1 with TRBJ1-5; D gene unclear. Germline CDR1 is SGHRS and CDR2 is YFSETQ. This CDR3 is 14 amino acids long. V dropped 4 bases and J dropped 8 bases, with 16 bases sitting between them. The CDR3, as DNA: TGCGCCAGCAGCCCCGACCGCCACGGAGAGCCCCAGCATTTT. Encoded protein: CASSPDRHGEPQHF. Full variable domain (outside the CDR3, taken from reference TRBV5-1 and TRBJ1-5): KAGVTQTPRYLIKTRGQQVTLSCSPISGHRSVSWYQQTPGQGLQFLFEYFSETQRNKGNFPGRFSGRQFSNSRSEMNVSTLELGDSALYLCASSPDRHGEPQHFGDGTRLSIL.

The CDR3 protein is CASSRWTSGETQYF. In DNA form, the CDR3 reads TGTGCCAGCAGCCGATGGACTAGCGGAGAGACCCAGTACTTC. This chain uses TRBV5-4 with TRBJ2-5, with 10 nucleotides matching TRBD2. The germline V gene has CDR1 SGHNT and CDR2 YYREEE (reference sequence). Unmatched junction bases numbered 4, after V lost 4 bases and J lost 4 bases. The CDR3 covers 14 residues.

This chain uses TRBV19 with TRBJ2-7, with D possibly matching TRBD2 (5 bases). The CDR3 runs to 14 residues. The germline CDR1 and CDR2 sequences are LNHDA and SQIVND (reference sequence). With 2 bases removed from V and 2 bases from J, the gap between germline ends came to 10 bases. CDR3 sequence (DNA): TGTGCCAGTAGTATATCGGCGGGCCCCTACGAGCAGTACTTC. Protein product: CASSISAGPYEQYF.

The rearrangement joins TRBV7-6 to TRBJ2-2; 11 bases fit TRBD2. With 5 bases clipped from V and 6 bases from J, the junction kept 14 bases outside the gene matches. The CDR3 is made up of 18 amino acids. CDR1 and CDR2 from the germline V gene are SGHVS and FNYEAQ. CDR3 bases: TGTGCCAGCAGCATGTGGGCTAGCGGGAGGTGGGTCGCCGGGGAGCTGTTTTTT. Protein sequence: CASSMWASGRWVAGELFF.

V usage is TRBV10-2 and J usage is TRBJ2-2; 7 bases agree with TRBD2. Germline V gene sequence: CDR1 WSHSY, CDR2 SAAADI. This CDR3 region has 12 residues. V dropped 8 bases and J dropped 7; count of bases not matched to a gene: 4. CDR3 amino acids: CASGPGGGELFF. CDR3 DNA: TGCGCCAGCGGGCCGGGGGGCGGGGAGCTGTTTTTT.

The rearrangement joins TRBV11-2 to TRBJ2-3; D call uncertain. The germline V gene has CDR1 SGHAT and CDR2 FQNNGV. The CDR3 totals 14 residues. V was cut by 5 bases and J by 3 bases, with 12 bases left in between. The CDR3 spells CASSQLAVTDTQYF. DNA of the CDR3: TGTGCCAGCAGCCAACTCGCGGTTACAGATACGCAGTATTTT. Full variable domain (rest looked up from reference TRBV11-2 and TRBJ2-3): EAGVAQSPRYKIIEKRQSVAFWCNPISGHATLYWYQQILGQGPKLLIQFQNNGVVDDSQLPKDRFSAERLKGVDSTLKIQPAKLEDSAVYLCASSQLAVTDTQYFGPGTRLTVL.

The table lists this clone with a few counts. The chain couples TRBV6-1 to TRBJ1-6, with a weak D call TRBD1 (5 bases). This CDR3 comprises 12 residues. The V end was cut by 9 bases, the J end by 6 bases, with 9 bases between. Germline CDR1 reads MNHNS; CDR2 reads SASEGT. In DNA form, the CDR3 reads TGTGCCAGTGGGGGGGGTAATTCACCCCTCCACTTT. The encoded protein is CASGGGNSPLHF.

This chain links TRBV6-6 with TRBJ1-2; 7 bases map to TRBD1. Germline V lookup: CDR1 MNHNY, CDR2 SVGAGI (reference sequence). The CDR3 runs to 14 residues. The V gene end was trimmed by 7 bases and the J gene end by 8 bases; junction bases not matched to a gene: 13. CDR3 in amino acids: CASNPSTGREGYTF. As DNA, the CDR3 is TGTGCCAGCAACCCGTCGACAGGGCGGGAAGGCTACACCTTC.

This clone is a singleton in its sample. V gene TRBV6-6 combines with J gene TRBJ1-4; TRBD1 might be the D (6 bases). Germline assignment: CDR1 MNHNY and CDR2 SVGAGI (reference sequence). Trimming cost V 8 bases and J 7 bases, with 14 bases left between them. The CDR3 has 13 residues. The CDR3 DNA reads as TGTGCCAGCGTTGGTGGGGGGGCTGAAAAACTGTTTTTT. Translated, it gives CASVGGGAEKLFF.

The V call is TRBV5-4, the J call TRBJ1-1, with 7 bases that match TRBD1. CDR3 length: 17 amino acids. Germline CDR1 reads SGHNT; CDR2 reads YYREEE (reference sequence). The V gene end was trimmed by 2 bases and the J gene end by 3 bases; junction bases not matched to a gene: 13. The CDR3 region is CASSLARASTGDTEAFF. DNA of the CDR3: TGTGCCAGCAGCTTAGCCCGGGCCTCAACAGGGGACACTGAAGCTTTCTTT. The whole variable domain, remainder taken from reference TRBV5-4 and TRBJ1-1, is ETGVTQSPTHLIKTRGQQVTLRCSSQSGHNTVSWYQQALGQGPQFIFQYYREEENGRGNFPPRFSGLQFPNYSSELNVNALELDDSALYLCASSLARASTGDTEAFFGQGTRLTVV.

The V gene is TRBV30, the J gene TRBJ1-1; tentative D call: TRBD1 (6 bases). V gave up 3 bases and J gave up 1 base, with 12 bases separating them. CDR1 GTSNPN and CDR2 SVGIG come from the germline V gene (reference sequence). This CDR3 has 14 residues. DNA of the CDR3: TGTGCCTGGAGGGGCGACAGGAAGAACACTGAAGCTTTCTTT. Amino acids: CAWRGDRKNTEAFF. The entire variable domain, with the rest obtained from reference TRBV30 and TRBJ1-1, is as follows: SQTIHQWPATLVQPVGSPLSLECTVEGTSNPNLYWYRQAAGRGLQLLFYSVGIGQISSEVPQNLSASRPQDRQFILSSKKLLLSDSGFYLCAWRGDRKNTEAFFGQGTRLTVV.